A selection of T cell receptor beta chains follows, all from one sample in a study of CD4 T cells in relation to SARS-CoV-2 and coronaviruses. These receptors' antigens are unknown. Profiling relied on immunoSEQ multiplex PCR, and the TCRdb table lists in-frame clones only, not all of them. Here the sample spans 12,000 or so clones, 69% being singletons. Source material: CD4+ T cells from PBMCs, cultured in vitro. The receptors shown here come from a human donor in good health. The CDR3 runs from the conserved cysteine through the conserved F or W. The D gene is left open where the match is weak. The size field is filled for only some rows; it gives once, few, many or a size class.

size: -
J: TRBJ1-1
D: -
V: TRBV3-1/TRBV3-2
CDR3: CASSQDFGQTNTEAFF
DNA: TGTGCCAGCAGCCAAGATTTTGGGCAGACGAACACTGAAGCTTTCTTT

size: -
J: TRBJ2-2
D: TRBD1
V: TRBV19
CDR3: CASSRGQGVGTGELFF
DNA: TGTGCCAGTAGTAGGGGACAGGGGGTAGGCACCGGGGAGCTGTTTTTT

size: -
J: TRBJ2-2
D: -
V: TRBV6-4
CDR3: CASSRTLTGELFF
DNA: TGTGCCAGCAGTAGGACTCTCACCGGGGAGCTGTTTTTT

size: -
J: TRBJ2-5
D: -
V: TRBV3-1/TRBV3-2
CDR3: CASSQAGWVVGETQYF
DNA: TGTGCCAGCAGCCAAGCCGGGTGGGTGGTAGGTGAGACCCAGTACTTC

size: -
J: TRBJ2-3
D: -
V: TRBV19
CDR3: CASSIRVASTDTQYF
DNA: TGTGCCAGTAGTATTAGGGTAGCTAGCACAGATACGCAGTATTTT

size: -
J: TRBJ2-2
D: TRBD1
V: TRBV6-4
CDR3: CASSRQGSDTGELFF
DNA: TGTGCCAGCAGCCGACAGGGCTCGGACACCGGGGAGCTGTTTTTT

size: medium-sized
J: TRBJ1-5
D: -
V: TRBV2
CDR3: CASSEVGVNQPQHF
DNA: TGTGCCAGCAGTGAAGTTGGGGTAAATCAGCCCCAGCATTTT

size: once
J: TRBJ1-1
D: -
V: TRBV20-1
CDR3: CSASRQENTEAFF
DNA: TGCAGTGCTAGTCGGCAGGAGAACACTGAAGCTTTCTTT

size: -
J: TRBJ1-1
D: TRBD1
V: TRBV19
CDR3: CASSILQGARNTEAFF
DNA: TGTGCCAGTAGTATATTACAGGGGGCTCGGAACACTGAAGCTTTCTTT

size: -
J: TRBJ2-3
D: TRBD1
V: TRBV28
CDR3: CASNPTGSTDTQYF
DNA: TGTGCCAGCAACCCGACAGGGAGCACAGATACGCAGTATTTT

size: -
J: TRBJ2-6
D: TRBD1
V: TRBV19
CDR3: CASSSRTGTPSGANVLTF
DNA: TGTGCCAGTAGTTCCCGGACAGGAACCCCCTCTGGGGCCAACGTCCTGACTTTC

size: -
J: TRBJ1-1
D: -
V: TRBV7-9
CDR3: CASSVDGRGNTEAFF
DNA: TGTGCCAGCAGCGTAGACGGTAGAGGGAACACTGAAGCTTTCTTT

size: -
J: TRBJ2-1
D: TRBD1
V: TRBV6-5
CDR3: CASSYRTGGIHNEQFF
DNA: TGTGCCAGCAGTTACAGGACAGGGGGCATTCACAATGAGCAGTTCTTC

size: once
J: TRBJ2-2
D: TRBD2
V: TRBV19
CDR3: CASLRSPPGLAPRRTGELFF
DNA: TGTGCCAGTCTTCGATCTCCTCCGGGACTAGCGCCCCGTCGCACCGGGGAGCTGTTTTTT

size: -
J: TRBJ2-6
D: -
V: TRBV28
CDR3: CASRLPGTGRSGANVLTF
DNA: TGTGCCAGCAGACTCCCGGGGACGGGTCGCTCTGGGGCCAACGTCCTGACTTTC

size: -
J: TRBJ1-1
D: -
V: TRBV7-9
CDR3: CASSEQGDTEAFF
DNA: TGTGCCAGCAGCGAACAGGGAGACACTGAAGCTTTCTTT